This note documents a single T cell receptor beta chain sequence. The antigen is undetermined. Germline loops: CDR1 KGHSH, CDR2 LQKENI. This CDR3 is built from 18 residues. This sample was taken from a study of monozygotic twins with inflammatory bowel disease. Findings and limits, study-wide: Healthy co-twins exceeded IBD patients in TCRbeta diversity as measured by inverse Simpson. Resolution of different T cell subtypes was not achieved.

Approximately 3.5 ug of total RNA went into each TCR library. cDNA for each sample came from eight separate reactions. For each CDR3 protein, TCRdb gives one entry from its re-call of the 5' RACE reads, without DNA. The sample holds about 440,000 distinct CDR3 sequences. The gene calls are TRBV18 and TRBJ2-7; checking the TCRdb D call of TRBD1 is not possible without DNA. Sequenced sample: blood. The sequence was collected from a human donor with ulcerative colitis or Crohn's disease, or a healthy co-twin of an affected twin (not recorded which). CDR3 sequence: CASSPRDRGLYGSYEQYF.